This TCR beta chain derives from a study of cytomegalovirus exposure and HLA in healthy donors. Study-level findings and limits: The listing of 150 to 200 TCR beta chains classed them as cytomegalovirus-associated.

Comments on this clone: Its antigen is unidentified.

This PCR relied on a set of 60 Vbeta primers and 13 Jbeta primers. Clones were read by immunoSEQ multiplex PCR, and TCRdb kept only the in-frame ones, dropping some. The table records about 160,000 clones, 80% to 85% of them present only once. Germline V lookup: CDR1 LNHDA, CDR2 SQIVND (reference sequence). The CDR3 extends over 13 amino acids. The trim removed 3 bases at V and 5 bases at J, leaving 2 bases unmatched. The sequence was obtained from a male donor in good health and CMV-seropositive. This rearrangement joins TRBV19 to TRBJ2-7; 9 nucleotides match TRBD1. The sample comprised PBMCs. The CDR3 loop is CASSINRGHEQYF. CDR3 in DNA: TGTGCCAGTAGTATTAACAGGGGGCACGAGCAGTACTTC.